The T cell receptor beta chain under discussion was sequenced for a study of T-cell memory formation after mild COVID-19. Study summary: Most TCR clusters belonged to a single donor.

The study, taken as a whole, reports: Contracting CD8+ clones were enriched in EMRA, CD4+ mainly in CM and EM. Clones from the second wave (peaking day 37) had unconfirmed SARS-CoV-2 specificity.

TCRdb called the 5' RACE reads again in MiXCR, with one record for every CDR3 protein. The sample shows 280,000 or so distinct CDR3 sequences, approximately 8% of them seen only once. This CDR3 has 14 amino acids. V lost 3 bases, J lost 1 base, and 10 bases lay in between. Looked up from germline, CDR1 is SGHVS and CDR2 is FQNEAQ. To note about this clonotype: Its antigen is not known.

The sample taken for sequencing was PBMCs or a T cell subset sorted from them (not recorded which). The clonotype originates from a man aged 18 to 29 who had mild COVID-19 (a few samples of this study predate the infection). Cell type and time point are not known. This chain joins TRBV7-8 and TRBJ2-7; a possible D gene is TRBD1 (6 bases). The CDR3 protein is CASSFSDRSYEQYV. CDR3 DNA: TGTGCCAGCAGCTTCTCGGACAGATCCTACGAGCAGTACGTC.